Here is one T cell receptor (beta chain) with its context. This sample is drawn from a study of blood T cell repertoires in COVID-19. Study summary: Donors in the United States, Italy and Spain gave samples during acute or convalescent COVID-19. The analysed material was cDNA or gDNA that came from T cells, B-cell-depleted T cells, or PBMCs.

In the original analysis: Amplified reference gene primers provided the basis for estimating nucleated cell counts. The data were produced by immunoSEQ multiplex PCR, yet TCRdb's version contains in-frame clones alone and is incomplete. D and trimming come from the DNA, and the V and J calls and clone size come from that table. This table has more than 110,000 clones, approximately 85% appearing once. V gave up 3 bases and J gave up 5 bases; unmatched junction bases: 12. The length of the CDR3 is 17 residues. Germline CDR1 reads SGHKS; CDR2 reads YYEKEE (reference sequence). The sequenced material came from peripheral blood. This receptor was taken from a middle-aged man with acute or convalescent COVID-19. V is TRBV5-5 and J is TRBJ2-5; the match to TRBD2 covers 11 bases. The CDR3 region is CASSSTSILAGEETQYF. CDR3 sequence (DNA): TGTGCCAGCAGCTCAACCTCAATACTAGCGGGAGAGGAGACCCAGTACTTC.